What follows describes a single TCR beta chain. What it recognizes is unknown. The sample comes from a study of blood T cells in healthy people across ages. Study conclusions and caveats: It was held that the diversity estimates obtained from one million T cells were underestimates. What prevented conclusive comparison of naive and antigen-experienced cells was that PBMCs were unsorted. Among long-lived donors, naive CD4+ cells were more numerous and diversity higher than in aged donors.

A second PCR, run for about 6 to 11 cycles, used a sample-barcoded 5' primer plus a J-beta primer mix. Every single cDNA molecule received a tag from a template-switch adaptor with 12 random nucleotides. TCRdb called the 5' RACE reads again in MiXCR, with one record for every CDR3 protein. Of 650,000 to 800,000 distinct CDR3 sequences listed, roughly half were seen once; the top ten hold 13%. The specimen was blood. The clonotype comes from a woman of 80 years or more in good health.

The CDR3: CASSPRTRGATDTQYF. CDR3 DNA sequence: TGTGCCAGCAGCCCCCGAACCCGGGGGGCCACAGATACGCAGTATTTT. The chain recombines TRBV14 with TRBJ2-3; weak D call: TRBD2 (7 bases). V gave up 4 bases and J gave up 2 bases, with 16 bases separating them. This CDR3 is built from 16 residues. Looked up from germline, CDR1 is SGHDN and CDR2 is FVKESK.